The entry that follows covers one T cell receptor beta chain sequence. As yet, its antigen is unknown. These data come from a study of CD8+ T cells in alopecia areata. Study-wide findings and caveats: Uncertainty about whether baseline CD8+ expansion is linked to response remains, with one nonresponder. Scalp clonality, together with expanded CD8+ clones among the top 100, fell significantly with tofacitinib.

V lost 4 bases and J lost 8; bases outside the gene matches: 4. The CDR3 extends over 13 amino acids. Germline V gives CDR1 SEHNR, CDR2 FQNEAQ (reference sequence). Following extraction, RNA underwent reverse transcription to cDNA, which served as the sequencing template. Some clones are missing from TCRdb's copy, which holds only in-frame ones; the method was immunoSEQ multiplex PCR. This table has some 220,000 clones, about three fifths appearing once. Treatment here: oral pan-JAK inhibitor, 5-10 mg twice daily. The sequencing here drew on CD4+ T cells sorted from blood, taken at week 4, from a patient treated with tofacitinib. The source of this sequence is a human donor with alopecia areata. The chain couples TRBV7-9 to TRBJ2-4, with 8 nucleotides matching TRBD2. The CDR3 DNA reads as TGTGCCAGCAGCTCAACTAGCGGAGACATTCAGTACTTC. It yields the protein CASSSTSGDIQYF.